These 26 T cell receptor beta chains originate from one sample sequenced in a study of shared clonotypes between healthy human individuals. Measured with immunoSEQ multiplex PCR; TCRdb has only the in-frame clones, and not every one. Altogether about 490,000 clones are present, around 80% being singletons, with the ten largest covering 10% to 15%. Sequenced: PBMCs. Receptor source: a woman aged 40 to 50 in good health. Some clones in this sample may be carry-over from other donors' samples.

Note on this clone: One base separates it from a far larger clone, so it is likely a read error. The chain couples TRBV6-1 to TRBJ2-7; D is unclear. V lost 3 bases and J lost 4, with 4 bases in between. CDR1 and CDR2 (germline): MNHNS, SASEGT. The CDR3 extends over 11 amino acids. The CDR3 sequence: CASSDGYEQYF. CDR3 sequence (DNA): TGTGCCAGCAGTGATGGGTACGAGCAGTACTTC.

The V gene is TRBV5-6, the J gene TRBJ1-1; the D gene is possibly TRBD1 (5 bases). CDR1 and CDR2 (germline): SGHDT, YYEEEE. This CDR3 is 17 amino acids long. Trimming shortened V by 0 bases and J by 4 bases, and 19 bases separated the two germline ends. CDR3 residues: CASSLGPGVVEGTEAFF. In nucleotides, the CDR3 is TGTGCCAGCAGCTTGGGGCCGGGGGTGGTGGAGGGCACTGAAGCTTTCTTT.

The sample holds a few counts of this clone. The J gene is TRBJ2-7, the V gene TRBV6-4; 10 bases are a match to TRBD2. Germline assignment: CDR1 MRHNA and CDR2 SNTAGT. The CDR3 loop spans 13 amino acids. V was clipped by 5 bases and J by 3 bases; unmatched bases: 1. For the CDR3, the DNA is TGTGCCAGCAGTAGCGGGAGGGTCTACGAGCAGTACTTC. This gives the protein CASSSGRVYEQYF.

The rearrangement uses TRBV10-3 and TRBJ2-2; D is uncertain. CDR3 length: 14 amino acids. Trimming stripped 4 bases from V and 4 bases from J, with 10 bases between. Germline values: CDR1 ENHRY, CDR2 SYGVKD. The CDR3 here is CAISGTSGTGELFF. CDR3 nucleotides: TGTGCCATCAGTGGTACGTCGGGCACCGGGGAGCTGTTTTTT.

The chain is built from TRBV19 and TRBJ1-1, with unresolved D. The ends were cut back, 3 bases at V and 2 bases at J, with 10 bases in the middle. The CDR3 sequence is 14 residues long. Germline V gives CDR1 LNHDA, CDR2 SQIVND (reference sequence). The CDR3 region has the DNA TGTGCCAGTAGTATGGGTCAGTTCAACACTGAAGCTTTCTTT. Translated: CASSMGQFNTEAFF.

The V and J genes are TRBV7-2 and TRBJ1-1; no firm D call. CDR3 length equals 13 residues. Germline V gene data show CDR1 as SGHTA and CDR2 as FQGNSA. V was clipped by 1 base and J by 4 bases, with 7 bases between them. CDR3 residues: CASSLGSPTEAFF. In DNA form, the CDR3 reads TGTGCCAGCAGCTTAGGGAGTCCCACTGAAGCTTTCTTT.

This sequence joins TRBV5-1 and TRBJ1-4; 7 positions agree with TRBD1. The junction had 8 bases not matched to a gene; V was cut back by 4 bases and J by 8 bases. This CDR3 is built from 14 residues. Germline CDR1 is SGHRS and CDR2 is YFSETQ. The DNA of the CDR3 is TGCGCCAGCAGCCCCCAGGGGGGCGCCGAAAAACTGTTTTTT. Translating gives CASSPQGGAEKLFF. The complete variable domain, with remaining parts taken from reference TRBV5-1 and TRBJ1-4, reads KAGVTQTPRYLIKTRGQQVTLSCSPISGHRSVSWYQQTPGQGLQFLFEYFSETQRNKGNFPGRFSGRQFSNSRSEMNVSTLELGDSALYLCASSPQGGAEKLFFGSGTQLSVL.

V gene TRBV7-9 combines with J gene TRBJ2-3; 10 bases are shared with TRBD2. CDR1 is SEHNR, CDR2 FQNEAQ, per germline (reference sequence). The CDR3 loop spans 14 amino acids. V dropped 5 bases and J dropped 8; count of bases not matched to a gene: 7. CDR3 residues: CASSPSSGSSTQYF. The CDR3 DNA reads TGTGCCAGCAGCCCATCTAGCGGGAGTTCTACGCAGTATTTT.

This chain connects TRBV15 to TRBJ2-5; D is possibly TRBD2 (5 bases). This CDR3 comprises 14 residues. Trimming shortened V by 0 bases and J by 5 bases, and 10 bases separated the two germline ends. Germline values: CDR1 LNHNV, CDR2 YYDKDF (reference sequence). The CDR3: CATSRDLGEETQYF. CDR3 nucleotides: TGTGCCACCAGCAGAGATCTCGGGGAGGAGACCCAGTACTTC.

This clone was recorded once. V usage is TRBV28 and J usage is TRBJ2-7, with a weak D call TRBD2 (6 bases). The CDR3 consists of 15 residues. Germline CDR1 reads MDHEN; CDR2 reads SYDVKM. Trimming cost V 9 bases and J 3 bases, with 21 bases left between them. The CDR3 loop reads CASGGSRSRIYEQYF. The CDR3 coding sequence is TGTGCCAGTGGGGGGAGCCGAAGTCGAATCTACGAGCAGTACTTC.

This chain connects TRBV11-2 to TRBJ1-4, with TRBD1 matching 7 bases. The CDR3 spans 15 residues. Losses at the gene ends were 5 bases for V and 7 bases for J; bases not matched to a gene: 10. The V gene's germline CDR1 is SGHAT and CDR2 FQNNGV. The CDR3 DNA reads TGTGCCAGCAGCGACACGAGGACAGGTGGTGAAAAACTGTTTTTT. Protein: CASSDTRTGGEKLFF.

This chain connects TRBV4-1 to TRBJ1-2, with a weak D call TRBD1 (6 bases). The ends were cut back, 4 bases at V and 1 base at J, with 16 bases in the middle. Germline V gene data show CDR1 as MGHRA and CDR2 as YSYEKL. The CDR3 length is 16 residues. CDR3 sequence (DNA): TGCGCCAGCAGCCCCGAGAGCCTGGACAGTAACTATGGCTACACCTTC. Translation: CASSPESLDSNYGYTF.

CDR3 region: CASSNRGLGANVLTF. The CDR3 DNA follows: TGTGCCAGCAGCAACAGGGGGCTTGGGGCCAACGTCCTGACTTTC. The chain is built from TRBV28 and TRBJ2-6; TRBD1 matches at 9 bases. There are 15 residues in the CDR3. The V gene's germline CDR1 is MDHEN and CDR2 SYDVKM. The V and J ends lost 6 bases and 3 bases, in that order; junction bases with no gene match: 3. Variable domain in full (rest from reference TRBV28 and TRBJ2-6): DVKVTQSSRYLVKRTGEKVFLECVQDMDHENMFWYRQDPGLGLRLIYFSYDVKMKEKGDIPEGYSVSREKKERFSLILESASTNQTSMYLCASSNRGLGANVLTFGAGSRLTVL.

This chain connects TRBV21-1 to TRBJ2-7; no DNA check was done on the table's D call, TRBD2. TRBV21-1 is a pseudogene locus. The CDR3 totals 17 residues. The CDR3 DNA reads TGTGCCAGCAGCAAAGTCGTACTAGCGGGAGCTAGAAACGAGCAGTACTTC. Protein sequence: CASSKVVLAGARNEQYF.

This chain joins TRBV18 and TRBJ1-1; D is possibly TRBD1 (5 bases). This CDR3 region has 13 residues. The germline gives CDR1 KGHSH, CDR2 LQKENI. Trimming left V 2 bases short and J 3 bases short, with 7 bases between. The CDR3 here is CASSPGAHTEAFF. The CDR3 DNA reads as TGTGCCAGCTCACCAGGGGCCCACACTGAAGCTTTCTTT.

V and J are TRBV21-1 and TRBJ1-2. TRBV21-1 is reported as a pseudogene. The CDR3 has 16 residues. The CDR3 loop is CASSKARELIIYGYTF. DNA of the CDR3: TGTGCCAGCAGCAAAGCGAGAGAACTGATCATCTATGGCTACACCTTC.

The J gene is TRBJ2-5, the V gene TRBV5-1; D not resolved. With 0 bases removed from V and 4 bases from J, the gap between germline ends came to 13 bases. This CDR3 region has 15 residues. Germline V CDR1 and CDR2: SGHRS, YFSETQ. CDR3 sequence reads: CASSLVYTASETQYF. CDR3 bases: TGCGCCAGCAGCTTGGTCTACACCGCTTCAGAGACCCAGTACTTC.

This clone is a singleton in its sample. The chain couples TRBV11-2 to TRBJ2-1; no firm D call. The V gene lost 5 bases and the J gene lost 0 bases, with 8 bases spanning the gap. Looked up from germline, CDR1 is SGHAT and CDR2 is FQNNGV. The CDR3 totals 14 residues. The CDR3 protein is CASSPMNSYNEQFF. CDR3 DNA: TGTGCCAGCAGCCCCATGAACTCCTACAATGAGCAGTTCTTC.

The chain is built from TRBV27 and TRBJ2-1; D gene unclear. The germline CDR1 and CDR2 sequences are MNHEY and SMNVEV (reference sequence). Trimming removed 4 bases at V and 0 bases at J, with 13 bases between. There are 16 residues in the CDR3. Here the CDR3 DNA reads TGTGCCAGCAGTTACTCTCTGGCGGCCTCCTACAATGAGCAGTTCTTC. Residues: CASSYSLAASYNEQFF.

This clone has ten or more counts. The V call is TRBV19, the J call TRBJ1-1; unclear D gene. CDR1 and CDR2 from the germline V gene are LNHDA and SQIVND (reference sequence). V lost 5 bases to trimming and J lost 0 bases, with 16 bases between them. The CDR3 has 16 residues. The CDR3: CASSARSRSMNTEAFF. CDR3 bases: TGTGCCAGTAGTGCGAGAAGCAGGAGCATGAACACTGAAGCTTTCTTT.

The CDR3: CAIRSTLGGAQTDTQYF. CDR3 nucleotide sequence: TGTGCCATCAGGTCCACGCTCGGGGGCGCCCAGACAGATACGCAGTATTTT. The chain combines TRBV10-3 with TRBJ2-3; D possibly uses TRBD1 or TRBD2 (6 bases each). Germline lookup yields CDR1 ENHRY and CDR2 SYGVKD. Deletions cut 6 bases from V and 3 bases from J, with 22 bases between. CDR3 size: 17 residues.

This chain uses TRBV12-2 with TRBJ2-7; the table's D call TRBD1 went unverified against the DNA. TRBV12-2 is assigned pseudogene status. The CDR3 is made up of 15 amino acids. The CDR3 sequence is CASRLTGQGAFEQYF. The CDR3 DNA reads TGTGCAAGTCGCTTAACGGGACAGGGGGCGTTCGAGCAGTACTTC.

V is TRBV29-1 and J is TRBJ1-1; TRBD1 matches at 7 bases. CDR3 length equals 12 residues. V trimming: 8 bases; J trimming: 6 bases; junction bases outside the gene matches: 9. Per the germline V gene, CDR1 is SQVTM and CDR2 is ANQGSEA. The CDR3, as DNA: TGCAGCATCCGACAGGGACCTCCTGAAGCTTTCTTT. It yields the protein CSIRQGPPEAFF.

With regard to this clone: This sequence may be a read error, since a much larger clone differs from it by one base. Within the sample, other DNA sequences also encode this same CDR3. The chain employs TRBV5-1 and TRBJ1-2, with TRBD1 identical over 11 bases. Looked up from germline, CDR1 is SGHRS and CDR2 is YFSETQ. The CDR3 contains 14 residues. The CDR3 sequence: CASSRDRGRYGYTF. CDR3 bases: TGCGCCAGCAGCCGGGACAGGGGGAGATATGGCTACACTTTC.

This sequence joins TRBV2 and TRBJ2-3; D unresolved. Per the germline V gene, CDR1 is SNHLY and CDR2 is FYNNEI. The CDR3 sequence is 14 residues long. Trimming pared 2 bases from V and 5 bases from J, leaving 11 bases between. For the CDR3, the DNA is TGTGCCAGCAGTGAAAGGGTTTTGGGAGATACGCAGTATTTT. Protein product: CASSERVLGDTQYF.

With regard to this clone: Additional DNA sequences in this sample encode the identical CDR3. The chain couples TRBV27 to TRBJ1-1; 9 bases fit TRBD1. With V trimmed by 5 bases and J by 2 bases, 6 bases remained unmatched. CDR1 is MNHEY and CDR2 is SMNVEV in the germline V gene (reference sequence). The CDR3 sequence is 15 residues long. The CDR3 protein is CASSPLTGGNTEAFF. CDR3 bases: TGTGCCAGCAGTCCGCTAACAGGGGGCAACACTGAAGCTTTCTTT.